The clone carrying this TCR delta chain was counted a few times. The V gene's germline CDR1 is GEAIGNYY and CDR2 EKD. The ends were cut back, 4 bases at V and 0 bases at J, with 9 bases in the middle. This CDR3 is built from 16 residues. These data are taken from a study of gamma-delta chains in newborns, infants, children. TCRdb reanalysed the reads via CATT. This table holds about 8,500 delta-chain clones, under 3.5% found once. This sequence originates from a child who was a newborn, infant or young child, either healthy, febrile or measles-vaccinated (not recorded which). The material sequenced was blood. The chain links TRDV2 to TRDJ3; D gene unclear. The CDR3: CACEWARSWDTRQMFF. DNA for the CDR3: TGTGCCTGTGAGTGGGCCCGCTCCTGGGACACCCGACAGATGTTTTTC.